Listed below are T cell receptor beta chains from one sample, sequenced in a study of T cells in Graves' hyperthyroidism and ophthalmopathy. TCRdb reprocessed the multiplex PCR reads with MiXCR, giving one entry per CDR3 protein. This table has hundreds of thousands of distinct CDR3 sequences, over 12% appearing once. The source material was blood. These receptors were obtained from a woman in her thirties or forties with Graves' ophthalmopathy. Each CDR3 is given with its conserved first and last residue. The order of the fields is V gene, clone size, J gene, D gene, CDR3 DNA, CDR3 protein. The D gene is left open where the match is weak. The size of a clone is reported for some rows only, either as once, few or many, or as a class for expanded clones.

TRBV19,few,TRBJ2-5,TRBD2,TGTGCCAGTAGAGCGGGGAGTCAAGAGACCCAGTACTTC,CASRAGSQETQYF
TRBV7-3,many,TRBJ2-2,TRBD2,TGTGCCAGCAGCCCTGTAGCGGGAGGGCCACGTACCGGGGAGCTGTTTTTT,CASSPVAGGPRTGELFF
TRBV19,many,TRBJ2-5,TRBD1,TGTGCCAGTAGTGACCCAGGGGGATTTGTCGTAGAGACCCAGTACTTC,CASSDPGGFVVETQYF
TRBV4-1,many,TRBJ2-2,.,TGCGCCAGCAGCACCCGAGGGGGGCCATCCACCGGGGAGCTGTTTTTT,CASSTRGGPSTGELFF
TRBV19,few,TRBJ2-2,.,TGTGCCAGTACAGACTCGAACACCGGGGAGCTGTTTTTT,CASTDSNTGELFF
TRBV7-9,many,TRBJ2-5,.,TGTGCCAGCAGCTTAAGCAGTCAGCAAGAGACCCAGTACTTC,CASSLSSQQETQYF
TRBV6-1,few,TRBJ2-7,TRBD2,TGTGCCAGCAGTAGAGACCCTTCGGGAGGGGAGCAGTACTTC,CASSRDPSGGEQYF
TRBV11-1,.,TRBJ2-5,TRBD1,TGTGCCAGCAGCGTCCCGGAGGACAGGCTACACCAAGAGACCCAGTACTTC,CASSVPEDRLHQETQYF
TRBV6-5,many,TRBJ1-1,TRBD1,TGTGCCAGCAGCTTACAGGGGGCCCCGAACACTGAAGCTTTCTTT,CASSLQGAPNTEAFF
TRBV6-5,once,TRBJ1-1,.,TGTGCCAGCAGTTACTCATCGGGGTTTAACACTGAAGCTTTCTTT,CASSYSSGFNTEAFF
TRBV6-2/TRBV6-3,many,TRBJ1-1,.,TGTGCCAGCAGTTACGGGACGATCACTGAAGCTTTCTTT,CASSYGTITEAFF
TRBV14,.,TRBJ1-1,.,TGTGCCAGCAGCCAAGATGAGGGGTGGGGCGCGTGGGGGACTGAAGCTTTCTTT,CASSQDEGWGAWGTEAFF
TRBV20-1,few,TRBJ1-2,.,TGCAGCGTCCTCGCCGACAGTTATGGCTACACCTTC,CSVLADSYGYTF
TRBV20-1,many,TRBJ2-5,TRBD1,TGCAGTGCTAGAGCCCCTCCGGGACAGGGGGCCCAAGAGACCCAGTACTTC,CSARAPPGQGAQETQYF
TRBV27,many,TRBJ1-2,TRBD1,TGTGCCAGCAGTTTACGGACAGGGAACTATGGCTACACCTTC,CASSLRTGNYGYTF
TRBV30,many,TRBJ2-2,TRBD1,TGTGCCTGGAGTCCTGGCCCCTGGGACAGGAGACCGAACACCGGGGAGCTGTTTTTT,CAWSPGPWDRRPNTGELFF
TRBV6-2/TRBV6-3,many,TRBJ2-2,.,TGTGCCAGCAGTTTCTCCAGTCCCACCGGGGAGCTGTTTTTT,CASSFSSPTGELFF
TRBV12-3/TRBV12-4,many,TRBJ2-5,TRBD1,TGTGCCAGCAGTTTTCAAGCAGGGGGTGGAGAGACCCAGTACTTC,CASSFQAGGGETQYF
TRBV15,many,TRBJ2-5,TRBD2,TGTGCCACCAGCCTTACTCGGACTAGCGGGAGTCAAGAGACCCAGTACTTC,CATSLTRTSGSQETQYF
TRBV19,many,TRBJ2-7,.,TGTGCCAGTGCTAGCTACGAGCAGTACTTC,CASASYEQYF
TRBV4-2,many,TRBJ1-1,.,TGTGCCAGCAGCCAACCGACAGGATACACTGAAGCTTTCTTT,CASSQPTGYTEAFF
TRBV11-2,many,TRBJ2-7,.,TGTGCCAGCAGCTTTGGAGCCGGGACCCTCTCCGAGCAGTACTTC,CASSFGAGTLSEQYF
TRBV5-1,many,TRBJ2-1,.,TGCGCCAGCAGTGTCAGGGCTGGCCGAAACAATGAGCAGTTCTTC,CASSVRAGRNNEQFF
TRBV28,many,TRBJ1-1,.,TGTGGAACGGGGGTAGGCACTGAAGCTTTCTTT,CGTGVGTEAFF
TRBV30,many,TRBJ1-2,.,TGTGCCTGGAGTGTAGCGGGATATGGCTACACCTTC,CAWSVAGYGYTF
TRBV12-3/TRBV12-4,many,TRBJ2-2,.,TGTGCCAGCAGGACCTTAGGAGCGAACACCGGGGAGCTGTTTTTT,CASRTLGANTGELFF
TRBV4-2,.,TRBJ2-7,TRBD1,TGTGCCAGCGGTGCCACCGGGACAGGGAGGGTGGTTAGCGTCTACGAGCAGTACTTC,CASGATGTGRVVSVYEQYF
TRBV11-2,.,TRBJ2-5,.,TGTGCCAGCAGCTTAGTTGAGACTCCAACCCAGTACTTC,CASSLVETPTQYF
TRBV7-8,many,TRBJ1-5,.,TGTGCCAGCAGCTTAGGTCGGAATAGCAATCAGCCCCAGCATTTT,CASSLGRNSNQPQHF